What follows describes a single T cell receptor (beta chain). These data belong to a study of patients and donors after allogeneic stem cell transplantation. TCRdb used MiXCR to reprocess the RT-PCR reads, holding one entry per CDR3 protein. The sample consists of about 960,000 distinct CDR3 sequences, more than 15% of them appearing once. This clonotype was sampled from a human donor who was either an allogeneic HSCT recipient or a stem cell or donor lymphocyte infusion donor (not recorded which). It is not recorded whose cells these are; they may come from a transplant donor. The specimen was blood, either unsorted or a sorted T cell fraction (not recorded which).

Here the CDR3 DNA reads TGTGCCACCAGCAACAGGGTAGAGCAGTTCTTC. As protein: CATSNRVEQFF. This sequence joins TRBV15 and TRBJ2-1; a possible D gene is TRBD1 (6 bases). The germline gives CDR1 LNHNV, CDR2 YYDKDF (reference sequence). The V gene lost 4 bases and the J gene lost 10 bases, with 8 bases spanning the gap. The CDR3 totals 11 residues. Using reference TRBV15 and TRBJ2-1 for the parts outside the CDR3, the full variable domain is DAMVIQNPRYQVTQFGKPVTLSCSQTLNHNVMYWYQQKSSQAPKLLFHYYDKDFNNEADTPDNFQSRRPNTSFCFLDIRSPGLGDTAMYLCATSNRVEQFFGPGTRLTVL.